This T cell receptor beta chain was captured in a study of identical twins. A template switching step contributed a universal primer site, while unique molecular identifiers were present in the cDNA. TCRdb passed the 5' RACE reads through MiXCR, listing each CDR3 protein once. This table holds some 790,000 distinct CDR3 sequences, 15% to 20% found once. The ends were cut back, 3 bases at V and 2 bases at J, with 10 bases in the middle. Germline-derived CDR1 and CDR2 are DFQATT and SNEGSKA (reference sequence). The CDR3 totals 14 residues. A further study also used this sample, focusing on T cells expressing NK-cell markers. That investigation notes: T cells sorted in several experiments were restricted to alpha-beta TCR T cells by an anti-gamma-delta TCR antibody.

The gene calls are TRBV20-1 and TRBJ2-2; TRBD1 might be the D (5 bases). This clonotype originated in a woman aged 18-29 years in good health. The sequenced sample was PBMCs. This chain's CDR3 is CSASRADNTGELFF. DNA of the CDR3: TGCAGTGCTAGCAGGGCAGATAACACCGGGGAGCTGTTTTTT.